Below, 28 T cell receptor beta chains from the same sample are listed, as sequenced in a study of T cells in Graves' hyperthyroidism and ophthalmopathy. Amplification of TCR beta CDR3 regions was performed using RNA transcripts as template. A set of HTBI primers served as the primers for a first-round RT-PCR of the TCR CDR3. TCRdb reprocessed the multiplex PCR reads with MiXCR, giving one entry per CDR3 protein. The repertoire has about 300,000 distinct CDR3 sequences, roughly 18% of them found once; the top ten carry under 40%. Specimen: blood. The receptors here all came from a man in his fifties or sixties with Graves' ophthalmopathy.

In this sample, this clonotype turned up many times. The chain is built from TRBV18 and TRBJ1-4; no clear D gene. The CDR3 length is 13 residues. V shed 3 bases and J shed 5 bases, with 7 bases lying between them. Germline V gene lookup returns CDR1 KGHSH and CDR2 LQKENI. The CDR3 bases are TGTGCCAGCTCACCTCAGGAGAATGAAAAACTGTTTTTT. Protein: CASSPQENEKLFF.

This clonotype was recorded many times. The CDR3: CAWIDGYEAFF. The CDR3 DNA sequence: TGTGCCTGGATCGACGGGTATGAAGCTTTCTTT. The rearrangement links TRBV30 to TRBJ1-1; D remains unclear. Germline V lookup: CDR1 GTSNPN, CDR2 SVGIG (reference sequence). This CDR3 has 11 amino acids. Trimming stripped 4 bases from V and 7 bases from J, with 10 bases between. The full variable domain, rest sourced from reference TRBV30 and TRBJ1-1, is SQTIHQWPATLVQPVGSPLSLECTVEGTSNPNLYWYRQAAGRGLQLLFYSVGIGQISSEVPQNLSASRPQDRQFILSSKKLLLSDSGFYLCAWIDGYEAFFGQGTRLTVV.

V gene TRBV5-8 combines with J gene TRBJ2-5; 9 bases are shared with TRBD2. The CDR3 spans 17 residues. Germline V gene data show CDR1 as SGHTS and CDR2 as YDEGEE. The ends lost 2 bases at V and 4 bases at J; junction bases unmatched: 12. Here the CDR3 DNA reads TGTGCCAGCAGCTTTGGGCGGGAGGGCTTCGGAAGAGAGACCCAGTACTTC. Its protein product is CASSFGREGFGRETQYF.

This clonotype was counted a few times. The J gene is TRBJ2-7, the V gene TRBV7-8; 13 nucleotides align to TRBD2. The CDR3 is 17 amino acids. Germline CDR1 and CDR2: SGHVS and FQNEAQ. The junction had 8 bases not matched to a gene; V was cut back by 2 bases and J by 4 bases. Here the CDR3 reads CASSLITSGRAGYEQYF. CDR3 in DNA: TGTGCCAGCAGCTTAATAACTAGCGGGAGGGCCGGGTACGAGCAGTACTTC.

The table lists this clonotype with a few counts. Because it lacks the conserved phenylalanine or tryptophan at the end, this CDR3 is likely a read error. The genes are TRBV28 and TRBJ2-1; D may be TRBD2 (5 bases). Between the trimmed V and J ends, which lost 6 bases and 4 bases, there was a span of 19 bases. Germline CDR1 reads MDHEN; CDR2 reads SYDVKM. This CDR3 contains 16 residues. The CDR3 reads CASSPLRAPLYNEQFS. The CDR3 bases are TGTGCCAGCAGCCCTTTGCGGGCGCCGTTATACAATGAGCAGTTCTCC.

This clonotype was counted between two and nine times. The chain employs TRBV9 and TRBJ2-1, with 13 bases identical to TRBD2. The ends lost 4 bases at V and 7 bases at J; junction bases unmatched: 8. CDR3 length: 16 amino acids. Germline lookup yields CDR1 SGDLS and CDR2 YYNGEE. The CDR3 loop reads CASSPRLAGGENEQFF. In DNA, the CDR3 is TGTGCCAGCAGCCCCCGACTAGCGGGAGGCGAGAATGAGCAGTTCTTC. The whole variable domain, filled in from reference TRBV9 and TRBJ2-1, reads DSGVTQTPKHLITATGQRVTLRCSPRSGDLSVYWYQQSLDQGLQFLIQYYNGEERAKGNILERFSAQQFPDLHSELNLSSLELGDSALYFCASSPRLAGGENEQFFGPGTRLTVL.

This chain links TRBV7-9 with TRBJ1-1; TRBD1 matches at 9 bases. CDR1 is SEHNR, CDR2 FQNEAQ, per germline (reference sequence). V trimming: 3 bases; J trimming: 3 bases; junction bases outside the gene matches: 5. This CDR3 has 15 residues. The CDR3, as DNA: TGTGCCAGCAGCTTGCTCGGGACAGGGCACACTGAAGCTTTCTTT. Translating gives CASSLLGTGHTEAFF.

This clonotype turned up a few times. V usage is TRBV7-9 and J usage is TRBJ2-7, with 14 positions matching TRBD2. Trimming cost V 1 base and J 4 bases; bases outside gene matches: 12. CDR3 length: 19 residues. The germline gives CDR1 SEHNR, CDR2 FQNEAQ (reference sequence). The CDR3 loop is CASSLGRRGTSGSSYEQYF. The CDR3 nucleotides are TGTGCCAGCAGCTTAGGGAGGAGGGGGACTAGCGGGAGTTCGTACGAGCAGTACTTC.

Many counts were recorded for this clonotype. This chain uses TRBV7-8 with TRBJ1-5; D unresolved. This CDR3 region has 14 residues. The germline CDR1 and CDR2 sequences are SGHVS and FQNEAQ. The V end was cut by 0 bases, the J end by 6 bases, with 9 bases between. The CDR3 nucleotides are TGTGCCAGCAGCTTAGCTGGGAGCGGTCAGCCCCAGCATTTT. Protein product: CASSLAGSGQPQHF.

This clonotype has a count of ten or more. CDR3 coding DNA: TGCGCCAGCTCTCCCGGGACTAGCGGGAGCGATGAGCAGTTCTTC. It encodes CASSPGTSGSDEQFF. This chain uses TRBV5-1 with TRBJ2-1; 14 positions match TRBD2. V lost 7 bases to trimming and J lost 8 bases; unmatched junction nucleotides: 8. The CDR3 is 15 residues long. From germline, CDR1 is SGHRS and CDR2 YFSETQ.

The sample holds many counts of this clonotype. The chain employs TRBV27 and TRBJ2-7; TRBD1 matches at 7 bases. V gave up 4 bases and J gave up 6 bases; unmatched junction bases: 9. CDR1 MNHEY and CDR2 SMNVEV come from the germline V gene (reference sequence). CDR3 length: 14 amino acids. The CDR3: CASSSQGVPGEQYF. CDR3 nucleotides: TGTGCCAGCAGTTCCCAGGGGGTTCCTGGCGAGCAGTACTTC.

This clonotype showed up just a few times. The V and J genes are TRBV6-1 and TRBJ1-2, with 9 bases that match TRBD1. V was pared by 3 bases and J by 4 bases, with 6 bases of the junction left unmatched. The CDR3 totals 15 residues. Germline V CDR1 and CDR2: MNHNS, SASEGT. The CDR3 DNA reads TGTGCCAGCAGTGATAAGGGGACAGGGTTCTATGGCTACACCTTC. It is translated as CASSDKGTGFYGYTF.

This clonotype was counted between two and nine times. V usage is TRBV6-1 and J usage is TRBJ2-3; D uncertain. The CDR3 extends over 12 amino acids. Germline V gene sequence: CDR1 MNHNS, CDR2 SASEGT. Between the trimmed V and J ends, which lost 2 bases and 11 bases, there was a span of 11 bases. The CDR3 DNA is TGTGCCAGCAGTGAAAGAGACCTTGGGCAGTATTTT. Translation gives CASSERDLGQYF.

This rearrangement joins TRBV6-2 or TRBV6-3 to TRBJ2-3, with D unresolved. V was pared by 7 bases and J by 10 bases, with 18 bases between. The CDR3 has 13 amino acids. The germline CDR1 and CDR2 sequences are MNHEY and SVGEGT. DNA for the CDR3: TGTGCCAGCAAGCTTGAAAGTAGCATTCCGCAGTATTTT. This gives the protein CASKLESSIPQYF.

This clonotype was found many times. The chain carries TRBV12-3 or TRBV12-4 and TRBJ1-1; a weak D match, TRBD1 (5 bases). This CDR3 is built from 13 residues. Deletions cut 6 bases from V and 0 bases from J, with 8 bases between. CDR3 bases: TGTGCCAGCAGCCGACAGATGAACACTGAAGCTTTCTTT. It specifies CASSRQMNTEAFF.

This clonotype came up many times. V and J are TRBV29-1 and TRBJ2-5, with D uncertain. The CDR3 runs 15 residues. Trimming took off 0 bases at V and 0 bases at J, with 11 bases between the two ends. Germline CDR1 is SQVTM and CDR2 is ANQGSEA. CDR3 nucleotide sequence: TGCAGCGTTGAAGACCCGAAAGGGCACCAAGAGACCCAGTACTTC. It encodes CSVEDPKGHQETQYF.

The chain recombines TRBV5-6 with TRBJ2-6; D remains unclear. V lost 4 bases and J 2 bases, leaving 10 bases between the germline ends. In germline, CDR1 is SGHDT, CDR2 YYEEEE. The CDR3 spans 15 residues. CDR3 region: CASSRRVTGANVLTF. In DNA, the CDR3 is TGTGCCAGCAGCCGACGGGTGACTGGGGCCAACGTCCTGACTTTC.

V gene TRBV7-2 combines with J gene TRBJ2-7; no clear D gene. The CDR3 covers 14 residues. CDR1 SGHTA and CDR2 FQGNSA come from the germline V gene. Trimming left V 4 bases short and J 3 bases short, with 13 bases between. The DNA of the CDR3 is TGTGCCAGCAGCTCTCGGGCAGTATACTACGAGCAGTACTTC. It yields the protein CASSSRAVYYEQYF. Combining the CDR3 with reference TRBV7-2 and TRBJ2-7 gives the whole variable domain GAGVSQSPSNKVTEKGKDVELRCDPISGHTALYWYRQSLGQGLEFLIYFQGNSAPDKSGLPSDRFSAERTGGSVSTLTIQRTQQEDSAVYLCASSSRAVYYEQYFGPGTRLTVT.

The sample holds a few counts of this clonotype. V is TRBV10-1 and J is TRBJ2-3; D call uncertain. V was trimmed by 3 bases and J by 0 bases, leaving 7 bases between them. Germline V lookup: CDR1 WNHNN, CDR2 SYGVQD (reference sequence). This CDR3 region has 14 residues. The CDR3 coding sequence is TGCGCCAGCAGTGATACTTTTAGCACAGATACGCAGTATTTT. This encodes CASSDTFSTDTQYF.

This clonotype was counted many times. The rearrangement joins TRBV11-2 to TRBJ2-4; 9 bases are shared with TRBD2. Looked up from germline, CDR1 is SGHAT and CDR2 is FQNNGV. This CDR3 spans 14 amino acids. Trimming took 5 bases from V and 4 from J; bases not matched to a gene: 3. Here the CDR3 DNA reads TGTGCCAGCAGCGCCAGCGGGGGGAAAAACATTCAGTACTTC. It codes for CASSASGGKNIQYF.

The rearrangement links TRBV12-3 or TRBV12-4 to TRBJ2-7; D not certain. The CDR3 runs to 14 residues. V was trimmed by 2 bases and J by 6 bases, leaving 14 bases between them. The CDR3 DNA reads TGTGCCAGCAGTTTAAATTTGATGGCTGCCGAGCAGTACTTC. Its protein product is CASSLNLMAAEQYF.

This chain joins TRBV20-1 and TRBJ2-1; 12 bases are a match to TRBD2. Germline V gives CDR1 DFQATT, CDR2 SNEGSKA (reference sequence). The CDR3 loop spans 16 amino acids. With V trimmed by 3 bases and J by 9 bases, 12 bases remained unmatched. The CDR3 DNA follows: TGCAGTGCTAGGACGACTAGCGGGAGACGAGTCAGTGAGCAGTTCTTC. As protein: CSARTTSGRRVSEQFF.

Many counts were recorded for this clonotype. The chain combines TRBV12-3 or TRBV12-4 with TRBJ2-1; 8 nucleotides match TRBD1. The CDR3 totals 15 residues. V lost 1 base to trimming and J lost 7 bases; unmatched junction nucleotides: 6. In DNA form, the CDR3 reads TGTGCCAGCAGTTTAGTCCCAGACAGGGGTAATGAGCAGTTCTTC. Its protein product is CASSLVPDRGNEQFF.

This sequence joins TRBV4-2 and TRBJ2-3; a weak D match, TRBD2 (6 bases). The V gene's germline CDR1 is LGHNA and CDR2 YNFKEQ. V lost 0 bases and J lost 4, with 14 bases in between. The CDR3 runs 16 residues. CDR3 amino acids: CASSQEVADLPDTQYF. CDR3 sequence (DNA): TGTGCCAGCAGCCAAGAGGTAGCGGACCTCCCAGATACGCAGTATTTT.

This clonotype was observed many times. The V and J genes are TRBV5-1 and TRBJ2-1, with D possibly matching TRBD1 (6 bases). V was trimmed by 0 bases and J by 6 bases, leaving 10 bases between them. CDR1 is SGHRS, CDR2 YFSETQ, per germline. The CDR3 sequence is 14 residues long. DNA of the CDR3: TGCGCCAGCAGCTTGGGGGACACCCTCAATGAGCAGTTCTTC. Its protein is CASSLGDTLNEQFF.

This clonotype was observed at least ten times. The chain's CDR3 is CASSLAPRLAESYEQYF. As DNA, the CDR3 is TGCGCCAGCAGCTTGGCACCCAGACTAGCGGAGTCCTACGAGCAGTACTTC. The genes are TRBV5-1 and TRBJ2-7; 9 bases are shared with TRBD2. This CDR3 region has 17 residues. Germline V gives CDR1 SGHRS, CDR2 YFSETQ. J was trimmed by 1 base and V by 0 bases; bases with no gene match: 8.

This clonotype was seen at least ten times. The rearrangement links TRBV7-2 to TRBJ1-2, with a tentative D call TRBD1 (5 bases). Trimming stripped 6 bases from V and 2 bases from J, with 10 bases between. Germline V gene sequence: CDR1 SGHTA, CDR2 FQGNSA. The CDR3 runs to 13 residues. Here the CDR3 DNA reads TGTGCCAGCAGTTACGACAGAAACTATGGCTACACCTTC. It specifies CASSYDRNYGYTF. Supplemented by reference TRBV7-2 and TRBJ1-2, the full variable domain reads GAGVSQSPSNKVTEKGKDVELRCDPISGHTALYWYRQSLGQGLEFLIYFQGNSAPDKSGLPSDRFSAERTGGSVSTLTIQRTQQEDSAVYLCASSYDRNYGYTFGSGTRLTVV.

This clonotype was seen repeatedly, ten times or more. The chain has TRBV18 and TRBJ2-5; D is perhaps TRBD1 (5 bases). The CDR3 spans 15 residues. Germline CDR1 is KGHSH and CDR2 is LQKENI. V was pared by 0 bases and J by 3 bases, with 11 bases between. The CDR3 sequence is CASSPPSGREETQYF. The CDR3 coding sequence is TGTGCCAGCTCACCACCGTCGGGCAGGGAAGAGACCCAGTACTTC. The full variable domain, its missing parts supplied by reference TRBV18 and TRBJ2-5, is NAGVMQNPRHLVRRRGQEARLRCSPMKGHSHVYWYRQLPEEGLKFMVYLQKENIIDESGMPKERFSAEFPKEGPSILRIQQVVRGDSAAYFCASSPPSGREETQYFGPGTRLLVL.